The T cell receptor (beta chain) under discussion was sequenced for a study of cytomegalovirus exposure and HLA in healthy donors. Across the whole study: Some 85 million unique TCRs from HLA-typed donors were held in an early data release.

The CDR3 extends over 16 amino acids. The V and J ends lost 4 bases and 0 bases respectively, with 16 bases between them. CDR1 is MGHRA, CDR2 YSYEKL, per germline. Study results and limitations: An analysis done earlier found most TCR beta V segments productive about 90% or about 30% of the time.

A note on this clone: Its antigen is as yet unknown.

PCR involved 60 Vbeta and 13 Jbeta primers. Using immunoSEQ multiplex PCR, the repertoire was profiled, and TCRdb retains in-frame clones only, with some absent. The sample has some 81,000 clones, more than 65% seen once. The sequenced sample consisted of PBMCs. The source is a woman aged 35 to 49 in good health and CMV-seropositive. The chain is built from TRBV4-1 and TRBJ2-7, with TRBD2 as a possible D gene (6 bases). The CDR3 DNA reads as TGCGCCAGCAGCCCAGCCTATGGAGGGGACTCCTACGAGCAGTACTTC. It is translated as CASSPAYGGDSYEQYF.